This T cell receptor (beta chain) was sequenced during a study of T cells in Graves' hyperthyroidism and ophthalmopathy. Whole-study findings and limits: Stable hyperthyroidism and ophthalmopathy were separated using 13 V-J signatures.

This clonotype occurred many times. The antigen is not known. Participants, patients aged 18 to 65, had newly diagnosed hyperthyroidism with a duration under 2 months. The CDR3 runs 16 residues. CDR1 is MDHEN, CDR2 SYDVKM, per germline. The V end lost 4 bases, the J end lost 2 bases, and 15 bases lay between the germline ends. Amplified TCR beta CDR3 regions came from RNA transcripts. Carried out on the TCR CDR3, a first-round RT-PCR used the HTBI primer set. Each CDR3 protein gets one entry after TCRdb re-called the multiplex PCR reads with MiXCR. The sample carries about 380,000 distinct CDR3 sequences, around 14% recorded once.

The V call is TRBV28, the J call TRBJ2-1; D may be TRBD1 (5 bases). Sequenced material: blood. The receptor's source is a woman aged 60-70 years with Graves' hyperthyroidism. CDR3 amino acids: CASSSRVTTPYNEQFF. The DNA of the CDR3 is TGTGCCAGCAGTTCCAGGGTCACCACCCCCTACAATGAGCAGTTCTTC. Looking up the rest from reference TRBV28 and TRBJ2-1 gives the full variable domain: DVKVTQSSRYLVKRTGEKVFLECVQDMDHENMFWYRQDPGLGLRLIYFSYDVKMKEKGDIPEGYSVSREKKERFSLILESASTNQTSMYLCASSSRVTTPYNEQFFGPGTRLTVL.